This T cell receptor (beta chain) was retrieved from a study of CD8 T cells in ankylosing spondylitis. CDR1 SGDLS and CDR2 YYNGEE come from the germline V gene. The V gene end was trimmed by 3 bases and the J gene end by 6 bases; junction bases not matched to a gene: 8. There are 14 residues in the CDR3. This clonotype was counted a few times. Antigen: not known. The authors made TCR beta libraries by quantitative 5'-RACE with molecular barcodes. TCRdb fed the 5' RACE reads into MiXCR, producing one record per CDR3 protein. The sample holds fewer than 550,000 distinct CDR3 sequences, less than 6% seen once. Study findings and constraints: Reportedly, disease-linked clones are significantly enriched in ankylosing spondylitis patients' matched synovial fluid. With a CD8+ phenotype, disease-linked clones were relatively rare in peripheral blood. Seemingly characteristic of ankylosing spondylitis blood was a TCR beta motif consisting of several highly homologous variants. Earlier studies detected some motif variants in reactive arthritis synovial fluid and blood.

The rearrangement links TRBV9 to TRBJ2-7; 8 bases map to TRBD1. This receptor was taken from a male donor with ankylosing spondylitis. Sequencing input: blood, either unsorted or a sorted T cell fraction (not recorded which). The CDR3 is CASSANGQGGEQYF. The CDR3 DNA reads TGTGCCAGCAGCGCAAATGGACAGGGTGGCGAGCAGTACTTC. Looking up the rest from reference TRBV9 and TRBJ2-7 gives the full variable domain: DSGVTQTPKHLITATGQRVTLRCSPRSGDLSVYWYQQSLDQGLQFLIQYYNGEERAKGNILERFSAQQFPDLHSELNLSSLELGDSALYFCASSANGQGGEQYFGPGTRLTVT.